Listed below are T cell receptor beta chains from one sample, sequenced in a study of CD8 T cells in Susac syndrome. MiXCR was run by TCRdb on the immunoSEQ multiplex PCR reads, yielding one entry per CDR3 protein. The sample contains roughly 220,000 distinct CDR3 sequences, 94% of which appear only once. Sample: CD4+ T cells from PBMCs. The receptors here all came from a human donor with Susac syndrome. Both conserved end residues are part of each CDR3. A D gene is named only where the DNA matches it firmly. For some rows the clone size is stated as once, few or many, or as a class when expanded; others skip it.

D gene	V gene	J gene	clone size	CDR3 protein	CDR3 DNA
.	TRBV7-2	TRBJ2-7	once	CASSLAEGSYEQYF	TGTGCCAGCAGCTTAGCTGAGGGAAGCTACGAGCAGTACTTC
TRBD1	TRBV18	TRBJ2-7	.	CASSPGTADSYEQYF	TGTGCCAGCTCACCCGGGACAGCAGACTCCTACGAGCAGTACTTC
.	TRBV18	TRBJ2-1	.	CASSPQSGEVTEFF	TGTGCCAGCTCACCCCAGAGTGGGGAGGTGACAGAGTTCTTC
.	TRBV5-1	TRBJ2-2	.	CASSIYRASNTGELFF	TGCGCCAGCAGCATTTACAGGGCCTCGAACACCGGGGAGCTGTTTTTT
.	TRBV3-1	TRBJ2-7	.	CASSLPGNYEQYF	TGTGCCAGCAGCCTCCCTGGGAACTACGAGCAGTACTTC
.	TRBV7-2	TRBJ1-1	.	CASSFRTGGRLNTEAFF	TGTGCCAGCAGCTTCCGGACGGGGGGGAGGCTGAACACTGAAGCTTTCTTT
TRBD1	TRBV20-1	TRBJ2-4	.	CSAERTGQYIQYF	TGCAGTGCCGAGCGGACAGGGCAATACATTCAGTACTTC
.	TRBV12-3/TRBV12-4	TRBJ1-5	.	CASRAKGSPNQPQHF	TGTGCCAGCAGGGCTAAAGGATCCCCTAATCAGCCCCAGCATTTT
.	TRBV7-9	TRBJ2-7	.	CASSLLPISYEQYF	TGTGCCAGCAGCTTACTCCCCATTTCCTACGAGCAGTACTTC
TRBD2	TRBV20-1	TRBJ2-7	once	CSAQLAGGFGEQYF	TGCAGTGCTCAACTAGCGGGGGGATTCGGAGAGCAGTACTTC
.	TRBV6-5	TRBJ1-2	.	CASSKGTVNYGYTF	TGTGCCAGCTCTAAGGGGACGGTGAACTATGGCTACACCTTC
TRBD2	TRBV12-3/TRBV12-4	TRBJ2-2	.	CASSLRTSTAGELFF	TGTGCCAGCAGCCTCCGGACTAGCACAGCCGGGGAGCTGTTTTTT
.	TRBV7-8	TRBJ1-1	few	CASSQDSNTEAFF	TGTGCCAGCAGCCAAGACAGTAACACTGAAGCTTTCTTT
.	TRBV27	TRBJ1-1	.	CASSLSGGSMNTEAFF	TGTGCCAGCAGTTTATCGGGGGGCTCCATGAACACTGAAGCTTTCTTT
TRBD2	TRBV2	TRBJ2-1	.	CASRELAGGYNEQFF	TGTGCCAGCAGAGAGCTAGCGGGGGGATACAATGAGCAGTTCTTC
TRBD2	TRBV20-1	TRBJ2-7	.	CSARDIAGGFSYEQYF	TGCAGTGCTAGAGATATAGCGGGGGGGTTCTCCTACGAGCAGTACTTC
.	TRBV4-3	TRBJ2-2	.	CASSQVNLAGVPGELFF	TGCGCCAGCAGCCAAGTAAACCTGGCAGGGGTGCCCGGGGAGCTGTTTTTT
TRBD1	TRBV30	TRBJ2-1	.	CAWTFGQGSEQFF	TGTGCCTGGACCTTCGGACAGGGGAGTGAGCAGTTCTTC
TRBD1	TRBV29-1	TRBJ1-2	.	CSAKTSTGGYGYTF	TGCAGCGCCAAGACTTCGACAGGGGGCTATGGCTACACCTTC
.	TRBV5-6	TRBJ2-6	few	CASSLDGSGANVLTF	TGTGCCAGCAGCTTGGACGGCTCTGGGGCCAACGTCCTGACTTTC
.	TRBV20-1	TRBJ1-1	.	CSASESGAEAFF	TGCAGTGCTAGTGAGAGTGGCGCTGAAGCTTTCTTT
.	TRBV20-1	TRBJ1-1	.	CSARWRGSTEAFF	TGCAGTGCTAGATGGCGGGGGAGCACTGAAGCTTTCTTT
.	TRBV5-1	TRBJ2-7	.	CASRSQGYEQYF	TGCGCCAGCAGGTCCCAGGGCTACGAGCAGTACTTC
TRBD1	TRBV18	TRBJ1-6	once	CASSRQEGTGSSPLHF	TGTGCCAGCTCACGGCAGGAGGGGACAGGGAGTTCACCCCTCCACTTT
.	TRBV7-2	TRBJ1-6	.	CASSSSMGLYNSPLHF	TGTGCCAGCAGCTCGTCCATGGGACTTTATAATTCACCCCTCCACTTT
TRBD1	TRBV24-1	TRBJ2-1	.	CATSDTGTGAYNEQFF	TGTGCCACCAGTGATACTGGGACAGGGGCCTACAATGAGCAGTTCTTC
.	TRBV18	TRBJ1-2	.	CASSPLTDSSFNYGYTF	TGTGCCAGCTCACCACTAACGGACAGTTCCTTTAACTATGGCTACACCTTC
.	TRBV9	TRBJ1-2	.	CASSVDEGWTDGYTF	TGTGCCAGCAGCGTAGACGAGGGATGGACGGATGGCTACACCTTC